This TCR beta chain was obtained from a study of radiation and T cells in renal cell carcinoma. Overall study results and limits: No pretreatment tumor biopsies were available for baseline clonotypes.

Time point defined: blood 4 weeks post-SBRT, at nephrectomy. Treatment noted: 15 Gy SBRT to primary tumor, nephrectomy 4 weeks later. Nephrectomy followed 15 Gy stereotactic body radiation by 4 weeks. Profiling relied on immunoSEQ multiplex PCR, and the TCRdb table lists in-frame clones only, not all of them. The sample records over 30,000 clones, 81% being singletons. As to this clone: Its target is unknown.

This sample comprised blood, obtained from a patient whose treatment included radiotherapy and nephrectomy. The clonotype was recovered from a man in his 60s with renal cell carcinoma.

CDR3 coding DNA: TGTGCCAGCTCAGCATCCTACACAGATACGCAGTATTTT. Its translation is CASSASYTDTQYF. V usage is TRBV18 and J usage is TRBJ2-3; no firm D call. With 5 bases removed from V and 2 bases from J, the gap between germline ends came to 8 bases. Germline CDR1 and CDR2: KGHSH and LQKENI. The CDR3 is made up of 13 amino acids.